The 8 T cell receptor beta chains given below trace back to one sample, sequenced in a study of response to subunit inactivated influenza vaccine. MiXCR, applied by TCRdb to the RT-PCR reads, yields one record per CDR3 protein. The sample contains hundreds of thousands of distinct CDR3 sequences, 7.6% of which appear only once. Sequenced here: PBMCs from blood, sampled roughly 24 months after vaccination. All receptors come from a man aged 45 to 70 who received an inactivated influenza vaccine.

The rearrangement joins TRBV20-1 to TRBJ1-1; a possible D gene is TRBD1 (5 bases). CDR3 length: 11 amino acids. The germline CDR1 and CDR2 sequences are DFQATT and SNEGSKA (reference sequence). Trimming took off 3 bases at V and 7 bases at J, with 9 bases between the two ends. The CDR3 spells CSASDRFEAFF. The CDR3, as DNA: TGCAGTGCTAGTGACAGATTTGAAGCTTTCTTT.

This clonotype has at least ten counts. This sequence joins TRBV28 and TRBJ1-1; D perhaps matches TRBD1 (5 bases). From germline, CDR1 is MDHEN and CDR2 SYDVKM. CDR3 length equals 13 residues. The V gene lost 3 bases and the J gene lost 4 bases, with 9 bases spanning the gap. The CDR3 loop reads CASSLLGGTEAFF. The CDR3 DNA is TGTGCCAGCAGTTTGTTGGGGGGCACTGAAGCTTTCTTT.

This chain links TRBV3-1 with TRBJ1-5; D call uncertain. The germline V gene encodes CDR1 LGHDT and CDR2 YNNKEL (reference sequence). The CDR3 is made up of 14 amino acids. The germline V and J ends were trimmed by 6 bases and 11 bases, with 20 bases remaining between them. The CDR3 spells CASSPARARGAQHF. CDR3 nucleotide sequence: TGTGCCAGCAGTCCCGCCCGAGCTCGCGGGGCCCAGCATTTT. Full variable domain (outside the CDR3, taken from reference TRBV3-1 and TRBJ1-5): DTAVSQTPKYLVTQMGNDKSIKCEQNLGHDTMYWYKQDSKKFLKIMFSYNNKELIINETVPNRFSPKSPDKAHLNLHINSLELGDSAVYFCASSPARARGAQHFGDGTRLSIL.

This clonotype was seen ten or more times. The chain combines TRBV5-5 with TRBJ1-2; TRBD1 is a possible D gene (5 bases). CDR3 size: 15 residues. Germline values: CDR1 SGHKS, CDR2 YYEKEE (reference sequence). V was clipped by 3 bases and J by 2 bases, with 14 bases between them. The CDR3 nucleotides read TGTGCCAGCAGCTCTATGGGGCACAGCAACTATGGCTACACCTTC. Amino acids: CASSSMGHSNYGYTF.

There are a few counts of this clonotype. V is TRBV4-3 and J is TRBJ2-2, with 9 bases fitting TRBD2. V gave up 2 bases and J gave up 2 bases; unmatched junction bases: 3. This CDR3 contains 16 residues. Germline CDR1 is LGHNA and CDR2 is YSLEER. This CDR3 reads CASSQLTSGNTGELFF. CDR3 nucleotides: TGCGCCAGCAGCCAACTGACTAGCGGAAACACCGGGGAGCTGTTTTTT.

This clonotype was seen only a few times. The chain links TRBV7-2 to TRBJ1-6; D remains ambiguous. Germline V gives CDR1 SGHTA, CDR2 FQGNSA. This CDR3 has 15 residues. V lost 0 bases and J lost 0, with 3 bases in between. The CDR3 here is CASSLAVSYNSPLHF. The CDR3 region has the DNA TGTGCCAGCAGCTTAGCGGTCTCCTATAATTCACCCCTCCACTTT.

The sample holds a few counts of this clonotype. The rearrangement uses TRBV11-1 and TRBJ2-1, with TRBD1 matching 8 bases. The V gene end was trimmed by 5 bases and the J gene end by 7 bases; junction bases not matched to a gene: 13. Germline V gene lookup returns CDR1 SGHAT and CDR2 FQDESV (reference sequence). CDR3 size: 16 residues. CDR3 in DNA: TGTGCCAGCAGCCCCACTCTAGGACAGGGTGGGAATGAGCAGTTCTTC. Protein sequence: CASSPTLGQGGNEQFF.

The table lists this clonotype with many counts. The rearrangement links TRBV4-2 to TRBJ1-6; the match to TRBD1 covers 9 bases. The CDR3 sequence is 18 residues long. Per the germline V gene, CDR1 is LGHNA and CDR2 is YNFKEQ. Unmatched junction bases numbered 12, after V lost 2 bases and J lost 7 bases. The CDR3 DNA is TGTGCCAGCAGCCAACACTCCCCGGGACAGGGTAGCAATTCACCCCTCCACTTT. It yields the protein CASSQHSPGQGSNSPLHF.